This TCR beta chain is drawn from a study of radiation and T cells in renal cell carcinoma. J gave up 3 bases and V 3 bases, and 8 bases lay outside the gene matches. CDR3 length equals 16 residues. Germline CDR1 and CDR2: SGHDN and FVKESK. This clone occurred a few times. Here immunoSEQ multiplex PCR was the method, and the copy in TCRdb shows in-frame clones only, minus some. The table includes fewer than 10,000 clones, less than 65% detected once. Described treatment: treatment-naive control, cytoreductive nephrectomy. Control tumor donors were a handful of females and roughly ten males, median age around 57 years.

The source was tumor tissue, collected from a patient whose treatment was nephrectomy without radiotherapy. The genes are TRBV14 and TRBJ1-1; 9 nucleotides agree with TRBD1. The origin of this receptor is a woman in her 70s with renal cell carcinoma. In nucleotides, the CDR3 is TGTGCCAGCAGCCACCTTTTGGGACAGGGTGACACTGAAGCTTTCTTT. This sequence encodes CASSHLLGQGDTEAFF.